The clone carrying this TCR beta chain was detected only once. As yet, its antigen is unknown. The data were taken from a study of cytomegalovirus exposure and HLA in healthy donors. General study results and limits: The authors later linked a missense DCLRE1C variant to TCR beta V- and J-gene trimming.

The PCR employed 60 Vbeta primers together with 13 Jbeta primers. Profiling relied on immunoSEQ multiplex PCR, and the TCRdb table lists in-frame clones only, not all of them. This table holds some 180,000 clones, approximately 73% found once. The source of this sequence is a woman between 25 and 40 years old in good health and CMV-seropositive. The sequenced sample was PBMCs.

This chain's CDR3 is CASSHPGAGEPYEQYF. The DNA for the CDR3 is TGTGCCAGCAGCCATCCGGGCGCGGGGGAACCCTACGAGCAGTACTTC. The chain joins TRBV4-2 to TRBJ2-7; 7 nucleotides align to TRBD2. The CDR3 is 16 residues long. Per the germline V gene, CDR1 is LGHNA and CDR2 is YNFKEQ. V was clipped by 3 bases and J by 2 bases; unmatched bases: 10.